These 20 T cell receptor beta chains originate from one sample sequenced in a study of T cell changes during pregnancy in multiple sclerosis. Measured with immunoSEQ multiplex PCR; TCRdb has only the in-frame clones, and not every one. The table lists about 57,000 clones, approximately 92% of them singletons. Source: CD4+ T cells from peripheral blood mononuclear cells, taken in the third trimester of pregnancy. These TCRs come from a female donor with multiple sclerosis, enrolled in a pregnancy study.

The rearrangement links TRBV11-3 to TRBJ2-2; 9 bases are a match to TRBD1. Germline assignment: CDR1 SGHNT and CDR2 YENEEA. The CDR3 spans 17 residues. J was trimmed by 3 bases and V by 4 bases; bases with no gene match: 9. The CDR3 DNA is TGTGCCAGCAGCTCACGCCACAGGGGGCGGGACACCGGGGAGCTGTTTTTT. Residues: CASSSRHRGRDTGELFF.

The chain has TRBV18 and TRBJ1-1, with D possibly matching TRBD1 (6 bases). Per germline, CDR1 KGHSH and CDR2 LQKENI. The length of the CDR3 is 15 residues. V lost 5 bases, J lost 3 bases, and 16 bases lay in between. The CDR3 bases are TGTGCCAGCTCATCCACAGGGTTCGGGGACACTGAAGCTTTCTTT. Protein: CASSSTGFGDTEAFF. The entire variable domain, with the rest obtained from reference TRBV18 and TRBJ1-1, is as follows: NAGVMQNPRHLVRRRGQEARLRCSPMKGHSHVYWYRQLPEEGLKFMVYLQKENIIDESGMPKERFSAEFPKEGPSILRIQQVVRGDSAAYFCASSSTGFGDTEAFFGQGTRLTVV.

The chain combines TRBV18 with TRBJ1-5, with TRBD1 as a possible D gene (5 bases). The CDR3 consists of 15 residues. Germline V gene lookup returns CDR1 KGHSH and CDR2 LQKENI. V was cut by 3 bases and J by 7 bases, with 16 bases left in between. The CDR3 bases are TGTGCCAGCTCACCTGACAGCCTCGAGAGCCAGCCCCAGCATTTT. Its translation: CASSPDSLESQPQHF.

This chain links TRBV6-6 with TRBJ1-5; 7 bases align to TRBD1. The CDR3 has 16 residues. Trimming took 5 bases from V and 1 from J; bases not matched to a gene: 8. From germline, CDR1 is MNHNY and CDR2 SVGAGI (reference sequence). CDR3 sequence (DNA): TGTGCCAGCAGTACCACACAGGGGAAGAGCAATCAGCCCCAGCATTTT. Protein sequence: CASSTTQGKSNQPQHF.

The chain has TRBV7-2 and TRBJ1-1; D possibly corresponds to TRBD1 (6 bases). Trimming cost V 1 base and J 4 bases, with 16 bases left between them. This CDR3 comprises 16 residues. Germline values: CDR1 SGHTA, CDR2 FQGNSA. CDR3: CASSLGSSGAGTEAFF. CDR3 DNA: TGTGCCAGCAGCTTAGGAAGCTCAGGGGCCGGCACTGAAGCTTTCTTT.

This clone was recorded once. The V gene is TRBV7-2, the J gene TRBJ1-1; TRBD1 agrees at 10 bases. Germline-derived CDR1 and CDR2 are SGHTA and FQGNSA. J lost 3 bases, V lost 7 bases, and 8 bases had no gene match. The CDR3 runs 15 residues. CDR3 sequence reads: CASNTGQGDDTEAFF. The CDR3, as DNA: TGTGCCAGCAACACCGGACAGGGGGACGACACTGAAGCTTTCTTT. Filled out from reference TRBV7-2 and TRBJ1-1, the complete variable domain reads GAGVSQSPSNKVTEKGKDVELRCDPISGHTALYWYRQSLGQGLEFLIYFQGNSAPDKSGLPSDRFSAERTGGSVSTLTIQRTQQEDSAVYLCASNTGQGDDTEAFFGQGTRLTVV.

The chain couples TRBV6-5 to TRBJ2-6; D may be TRBD2 (5 bases). Germline assignment: CDR1 MNHEY and CDR2 SVGAGI. The CDR3 is 14 amino acids. V shed 9 bases and J shed 2 bases, with 11 bases lying between them. This CDR3 reads CASGEGAGANVLTF. In nucleotides, the CDR3 is TGTGCCAGTGGAGAGGGAGCTGGGGCCAACGTCCTGACTTTC.

CDR3 region: CSVAQLSGNEQFF. The CDR3 DNA sequence: TGCAGCGTTGCACAGCTTAGCGGCAATGAGCAGTTCTTC. The gene calls are TRBV29-1 and TRBJ2-1; D possibly corresponds to TRBD2 (6 bases). CDR1 is SQVTM and CDR2 is ANQGSEA in the germline V gene. V lost 4 bases and J lost 6, with 13 bases in between. The CDR3 consists of 13 residues.

The genes are TRBV15 and TRBJ2-1, with TRBD2 identical over 9 bases. This CDR3 contains 16 residues. Germline V gene data show CDR1 as LNHNV and CDR2 as YYDKDF (reference sequence). Unmatched junction bases numbered 5, after V lost 3 bases and J lost 2 bases. In nucleotides, the CDR3 is TGTGCCACCAGCAGGGGAGCGGGGGGCCCCTACAATGAGCAGTTCTTC. This codes for CATSRGAGGPYNEQFF.

The V call is TRBV6-5, the J call TRBJ1-2; TRBD1 might be the D (5 bases). V was cut by 5 bases and J by 4 bases, with 17 bases left in between. CDR3 length: 15 residues. CDR1 and CDR2 (germline): MNHEY, SVGAGI. CDR3 DNA: TGTGCCAGCAGTCTGGGGCGAGTTAAAGGCTATGGCTACACCTTC. Amino acids: CASSLGRVKGYGYTF.

The V and J genes are TRBV19 and TRBJ2-6; 12 bases match TRBD1. Trimming took 6 bases from V and 0 from J; bases not matched to a gene: 6. The CDR3 length is 18 residues. Germline-derived CDR1 and CDR2 are LNHDA and SQIVND (reference sequence). The CDR3 protein is CASRGQGARSSGANVLTF. CDR3 bases: TGTGCCAGTAGGGGACAGGGGGCGAGGTCCTCTGGGGCCAACGTCCTGACTTTC.

This clone has just a few counts. The chain combines TRBV30 with TRBJ1-2; 7 bases agree with TRBD1. Germline V gives CDR1 GTSNPN, CDR2 SVGIG (reference sequence). The CDR3 length is 14 residues. The junction had 6 bases not matched to a gene; V was cut back by 2 bases and J by 3 bases. The CDR3 sequence: CAWSMGQIYYGYTF. The DNA of the CDR3 is TGTGCCTGGAGTATGGGACAGATCTACTATGGCTACACCTTC.

This chain uses TRBV19 with TRBJ1-5; tentatively, D is TRBD1 (6 bases). The germline V gene has CDR1 LNHDA and CDR2 SQIVND (reference sequence). V was trimmed by 7 bases and J by 2 bases, leaving 18 bases between them. This CDR3 has 16 amino acids. The CDR3 DNA follows: TGTGCCAGTACCGGCTGGGCGGGGGGCGGCAATCAGCCCCAGCATTTT. Translated: CASTGWAGGGNQPQHF.

The rearrangement joins TRBV18 to TRBJ2-1; TRBD2 matches 12 bases. The germline V gene encodes CDR1 KGHSH and CDR2 LQKENI. The trim removed 6 bases at V and 13 bases at J, leaving 7 bases unmatched. This CDR3 has 13 amino acids. The CDR3 spells CASSGLAGPNQFF. The CDR3 nucleotides are TGTGCCAGCTCCGGACTAGCGGGGCCCAACCAGTTCTTC.

The chain employs TRBV7-2 and TRBJ1-4; 8 bases line up with TRBD1. This CDR3 has 14 residues. Germline V gene sequence: CDR1 SGHTA, CDR2 FQGNSA. V was clipped by 1 base and J by 5 bases; unmatched bases: 0. CDR3: CASSLGQGNEKLFF. CDR3 bases: TGTGCCAGCAGCTTAGGACAGGGGAATGAAAAACTGTTTTTT.

The rearrangement links TRBV6-1 to TRBJ2-7; 9 bases match TRBD2. CDR3 length: 14 amino acids. J lost 2 bases, V lost 7 bases, and 6 bases had no gene match. Germline V gene data show CDR1 as MNHNS and CDR2 as SASEGT. The CDR3 loop is CASNRASGAYEQYF. The CDR3 DNA follows: TGTGCCAGCAATAGGGCTAGCGGGGCCTACGAGCAGTACTTC.

The V and J genes are TRBV27 and TRBJ2-7; D not resolved. Deletions cut 7 bases from V and 2 bases from J, with 6 bases between. CDR3 length equals 11 residues. Germline values: CDR1 MNHEY, CDR2 SMNVEV (reference sequence). The CDR3 DNA reads TGTGCCAGCAATCTAGCCTACGAGCAGTACTTC. This encodes CASNLAYEQYF.

The chain is built from TRBV15 and TRBJ1-2; TRBD1 agrees at 8 bases. Trimming took 3 bases from V and 9 from J; bases not matched to a gene: 12. Germline V gene sequence: CDR1 LNHNV, CDR2 YYDKDF (reference sequence). This CDR3 region has 15 residues. CDR3 coding DNA: TGTGCCACCAGCAGGGCTGACAGGGGTTTCGTTAGCTACACCTTC. It is translated as CATSRADRGFVSYTF.

This clone was detected once. The rearrangement links TRBV7-2 to TRBJ1-6, with TRBD1 identical over 8 bases. This CDR3 is built from 13 residues. V trimming: 5 bases; J trimming: 14 bases; junction bases outside the gene matches: 8. The germline gives CDR1 SGHTA, CDR2 FQGNSA. The CDR3 sequence: CASSRLQGGTLHF. In DNA form, the CDR3 reads TGTGCCAGCAGCCGGTTACAGGGGGGCACCCTCCACTTT. The full variable domain, its missing parts supplied by reference TRBV7-2 and TRBJ1-6, is GAGVSQSPSNKVTEKGKDVELRCDPISGHTALYWYRQSLGQGLEFLIYFQGNSAPDKSGLPSDRFSAERTGGSVSTLTIQRTQQEDSAVYLCASSRLQGGTLHFGNGTRLTVT.

The V and J genes are TRBV5-6 and TRBJ2-7; the D gene is possibly TRBD1 (5 bases). The CDR3 extends over 13 amino acids. Trimming took off 0 bases at V and 2 bases at J, with 6 bases between the two ends. CDR1 SGHDT and CDR2 YYEEEE come from the germline V gene. The CDR3 sequence: CASSLAQAYEQYF. CDR3 in DNA: TGTGCCAGCAGCTTGGCACAGGCCTACGAGCAGTACTTC.